Listed below are T cell receptor beta chains from one sample, sequenced in a study of T-cell memory formation after mild COVID-19. TCRdb independently ran MiXCR on the 5' RACE reads; one entry per CDR3 protein. The sample has 120,000 or so distinct CDR3 sequences, roughly 15% seen once. Source material: PBMCs or a T cell subset sorted from them (not recorded which). The source is an adult woman who had mild COVID-19 (a few samples of this study predate the infection). Cell type and time point are not known. CDR3s leave out the opening cysteine and the closing phenylalanine or tryptophan. The order of the fields is CDR3 protein, J gene, V gene.

CDR3aa: AQREGVESTDTQY
j_gene: TRBJ2-3
v_gene: TRBV7-9

CDR3aa: ASSHRLAGESDTQY
j_gene: TRBJ2-3
v_gene: TRBV27

CDR3aa: ASSLVARRSSANYGYT
j_gene: TRBJ1-2
v_gene: TRBV5-4

CDR3aa: ASSLEAGESTDTQY
j_gene: TRBJ2-3
v_gene: TRBV5-6

CDR3aa: ASSLQGARGANVLT
j_gene: TRBJ2-6
v_gene: TRBV7-6

CDR3aa: ASSHGTSGLTDTQY
j_gene: TRBJ2-3
v_gene: TRBV5-1

CDR3aa: ASSPPDRRYNEQF
j_gene: TRBJ2-1
v_gene: TRBV27

CDR3aa: ASSGPGEQF
j_gene: TRBJ2-1
v_gene: TRBV7-9

CDR3aa: ASSEGQGPSYEQY
j_gene: TRBJ2-7
v_gene: TRBV25-1

CDR3aa: ASRVFPSGVNTEAF
j_gene: TRBJ1-1
v_gene: TRBV12-3/TRBV12-4

CDR3aa: ASSQGVWASPRDTEAF
j_gene: TRBJ1-1
v_gene: TRBV4-1

CDR3aa: ASRSGSTDTQY
j_gene: TRBJ2-3
v_gene: TRBV5-1

CDR3aa: ASSLANPSALYNEQF
j_gene: TRBJ2-1
v_gene: TRBV7-9

CDR3aa: ASSQTGGPYEQY
j_gene: TRBJ2-7
v_gene: TRBV4-1

CDR3aa: ASSVAWDRADYEQY
j_gene: TRBJ2-7
v_gene: TRBV9

CDR3aa: ASSPSGWGPLGGELF
j_gene: TRBJ2-2
v_gene: TRBV12-3/TRBV12-4

CDR3aa: AIGRVKTEAF
j_gene: TRBJ1-1
v_gene: TRBV10-3

CDR3aa: AISGPGGEQY
j_gene: TRBJ2-7
v_gene: TRBV10-3

CDR3aa: SARDPDTRSYNEQF
j_gene: TRBJ2-1
v_gene: TRBV20-1

CDR3aa: ASSVSPTGPRGYT
j_gene: TRBJ1-2
v_gene: TRBV7-9

CDR3aa: ASSPTTGGAYTQY
j_gene: TRBJ2-3
v_gene: TRBV5-5

CDR3aa: ASSEGQQETQY
j_gene: TRBJ2-5
v_gene: TRBV7-3

CDR3aa: ASSYSGGRGPASTDTQY
j_gene: TRBJ2-3
v_gene: TRBV6-6

CDR3aa: AISERDPGNTIY
j_gene: TRBJ1-3
v_gene: TRBV10-3

CDR3aa: AAGRREQSEQF
j_gene: TRBJ2-1
v_gene: TRBV7-2

CDR3aa: ATSDLQTGHGYT
j_gene: TRBJ1-2
v_gene: TRBV24-1

CDR3aa: ASGLGQGFDYT
j_gene: TRBJ1-2
v_gene: TRBV12-5

CDR3aa: ASSLRTGQDGELF
j_gene: TRBJ2-2
v_gene: TRBV5-1

CDR3aa: ASSYTGSATGELF
j_gene: TRBJ2-2
v_gene: TRBV6-2/TRBV6-3

CDR3aa: SAGTGGNIQY
j_gene: TRBJ2-4
v_gene: TRBV29-1

CDR3aa: ASSPGLAGGEQY
j_gene: TRBJ2-7
v_gene: TRBV12-3/TRBV12-4

CDR3aa: ASSDGRGSYNEQF
j_gene: TRBJ2-1
v_gene: TRBV25-1

CDR3aa: ASSPISTDTQY
j_gene: TRBJ2-3
v_gene: TRBV7-9

CDR3aa: ATSDLGFNYGYT
j_gene: TRBJ1-2
v_gene: TRBV24-1

CDR3aa: ASVRDSGGAETQY
j_gene: TRBJ2-5
v_gene: TRBV6-5

CDR3aa: ASRRVGGYEQY
j_gene: TRBJ2-7
v_gene: TRBV25-1

CDR3aa: ASSKSGGHSSYGYT
j_gene: TRBJ1-2
v_gene: TRBV21-1

CDR3aa: ATSRYKPAAYEQY
j_gene: TRBJ2-7
v_gene: TRBV15

CDR3aa: ASSEQPGLAGAYNEQF
j_gene: TRBJ2-1
v_gene: TRBV2

CDR3aa: ASSVEGRSTDTQY
j_gene: TRBJ2-3
v_gene: TRBV9

CDR3aa: SAPRGDYVYNEQF
j_gene: TRBJ2-1
v_gene: TRBV20-1

CDR3aa: ASSSGGAAISYEQY
j_gene: TRBJ2-7
v_gene: TRBV5-1

CDR3aa: ASSPGQGPYEQY
j_gene: TRBJ2-7
v_gene: TRBV7-3

CDR3aa: ASSTGGRINQPQH
j_gene: TRBJ1-5
v_gene: TRBV11-2

CDR3aa: ASSPGHRSFILLGEQY
j_gene: TRBJ2-7
v_gene: TRBV5-1

CDR3aa: ASSLRDHGANVLT
j_gene: TRBJ2-6
v_gene: TRBV7-8

CDR3aa: ASSPTTLWTSYNEQF
j_gene: TRBJ2-1
v_gene: TRBV18

CDR3aa: ASSNRGADTQY
j_gene: TRBJ2-3
v_gene: TRBV12-3/TRBV12-4

CDR3aa: ASRPRDGTQETQY
j_gene: TRBJ2-5
v_gene: TRBV7-9

CDR3aa: ASSQGTRAGELF
j_gene: TRBJ2-2
v_gene: TRBV3-1

CDR3aa: SARGPGGTGELF
j_gene: TRBJ2-2
v_gene: TRBV20-1

CDR3aa: ASTKDVGGQPQH
j_gene: TRBJ1-5
v_gene: TRBV6-2/TRBV6-3

CDR3aa: ATQQARRTGELF
j_gene: TRBJ2-2
v_gene: TRBV7-9

CDR3aa: ASSLSENSPLH
j_gene: TRBJ1-6
v_gene: TRBV7-9